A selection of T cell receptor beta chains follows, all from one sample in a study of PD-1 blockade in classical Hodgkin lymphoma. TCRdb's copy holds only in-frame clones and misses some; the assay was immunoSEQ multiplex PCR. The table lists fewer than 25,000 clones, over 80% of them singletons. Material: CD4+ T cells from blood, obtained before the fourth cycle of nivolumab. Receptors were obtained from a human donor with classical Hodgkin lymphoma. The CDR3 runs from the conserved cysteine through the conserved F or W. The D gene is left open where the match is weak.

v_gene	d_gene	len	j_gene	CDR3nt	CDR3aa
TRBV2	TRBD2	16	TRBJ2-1	TGTGCCAGCAGTGAATTCCTAGCGGGAGGAGGCAATGAGCAGTTCTTC	CASSEFLAGGGNEQFF
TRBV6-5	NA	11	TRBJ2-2	TGTGCCAGCGGGATCACCGGGGAGCTGTTTTTT	CASGITGELFF
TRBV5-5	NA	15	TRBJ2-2	TGTGCCAGCAGCTCCCGGACCACGAACACCGGGGAGCTGTTTTTT	CASSSRTTNTGELFF
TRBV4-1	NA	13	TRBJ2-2	TGCGCCAGCAGCGAAACTAGAACCGGGGAGCTGTTTTTT	CASSETRTGELFF
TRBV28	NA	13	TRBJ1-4	TGTGCCAGCAGCCTGGACAGCCCCGAAAAACTGTTTTTT	CASSLDSPEKLFF
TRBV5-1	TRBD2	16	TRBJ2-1	TGCGCCAGCAGCTTGTCCAGCGGGAGCTCCTACAATGAGCAGTTCTTC	CASSLSSGSSYNEQFF
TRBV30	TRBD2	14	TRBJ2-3	TGTGCCTGGAGTGTCGGGGGGTTGGGAGATACGCAGTATTTT	CAWSVGGLGDTQYF
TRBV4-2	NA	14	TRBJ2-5	TGTGCCAGCAGCTTGGGGCAGCTCCAAGAGACCCAGTACTTC	CASSLGQLQETQYF
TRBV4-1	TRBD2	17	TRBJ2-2	TGCGCCAGCAGCCGCCGGACTAGCGCGGCGAACACCGGGGAGCTGTTTTTT	CASSRRTSAANTGELFF
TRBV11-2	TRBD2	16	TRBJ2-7	TGTGCCAGCAGCTTAACGGGCAGTAGCGGGAGCTACGAGCAGTACTTC	CASSLTGSSGSYEQYF
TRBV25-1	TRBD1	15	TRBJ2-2	TGTGCCAGCAGTGGATTCGGGACAGGCACCGGGGAGCTGTTTTTT	CASSGFGTGTGELFF
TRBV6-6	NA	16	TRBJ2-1	TGTGCCAGCACTCCCGCGTCCGTGACAGGCGACATTGAGCAGTTCTTC	CASTPASVTGDIEQFF
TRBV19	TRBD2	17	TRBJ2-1	TGTGCCAGTAGTAAAGGGACTAGCGGAAGCTCCTACAATGAGCAGTTCTTC	CASSKGTSGSSYNEQFF
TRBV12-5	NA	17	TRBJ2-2	TGTGCTAGTGGTTTGGTAACAGGCACGGCACACACCGGGGAGCTGTTTTTT	CASGLVTGTAHTGELFF
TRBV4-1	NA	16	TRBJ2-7	TGCGCCAGCAGCCAAGATGCTCAGGTCGGCTCCTACGAGCAGTACTTC	CASSQDAQVGSYEQYF
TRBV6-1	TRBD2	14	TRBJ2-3	TGTGCCAGCAGTCCACTGACTAGCGCAGATACGCAGTATTTT	CASSPLTSADTQYF
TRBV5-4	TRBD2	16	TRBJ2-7	TGTGCCAGCAGCTTATCCGGACTAGCGGTAAGCTACGAGCAGTACTTC	CASSLSGLAVSYEQYF
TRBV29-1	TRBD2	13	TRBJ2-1	TGCAGCGTTGAAGATAACACGGGAGGCGAGCAGTTCTTC	CSVEDNTGGEQFF
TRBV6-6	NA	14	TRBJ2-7	TGTGCCAGCAGGCGAGGACCGCAACCCTACGAGCAGTACTTC	CASRRGPQPYEQYF
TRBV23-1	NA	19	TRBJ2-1	TGCGCCAGCAGTCAATCGCGGCGGGGTCAGAATCGCCTTAGGGATGAGCAGTTCTTC	CASSQSRRGQNRLRDEQFF